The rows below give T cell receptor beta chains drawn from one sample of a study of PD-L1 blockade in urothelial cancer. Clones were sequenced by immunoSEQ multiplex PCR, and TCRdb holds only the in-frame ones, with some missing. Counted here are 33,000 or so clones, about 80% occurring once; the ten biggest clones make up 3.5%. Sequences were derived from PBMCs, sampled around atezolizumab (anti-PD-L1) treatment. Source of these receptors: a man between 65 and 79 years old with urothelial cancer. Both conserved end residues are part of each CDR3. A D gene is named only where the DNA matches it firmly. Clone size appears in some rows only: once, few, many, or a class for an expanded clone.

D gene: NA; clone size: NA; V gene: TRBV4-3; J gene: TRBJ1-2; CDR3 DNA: TGCGCCAGCAGCCAAGAGCTCGGCAGGGTAGGAGGCTACACCTTC; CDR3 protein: CASSQELGRVGGYTF
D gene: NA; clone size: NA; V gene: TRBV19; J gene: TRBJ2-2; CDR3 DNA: TGTGCCAGTAGTATAGTAGCCGGGGAGCTGTTTTTT; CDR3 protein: CASSIVAGELFF
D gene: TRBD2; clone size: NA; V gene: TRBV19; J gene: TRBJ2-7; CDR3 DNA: TGTGCCAGTAGTATGGGGGACTACGGCTACGAGCAGTACTTC; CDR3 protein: CASSMGDYGYEQYF
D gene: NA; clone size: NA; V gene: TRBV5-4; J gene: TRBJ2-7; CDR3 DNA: TGTGCCAGCAGCTTGGGACAGCAAGACTCCTACGAGCAGTACTTC; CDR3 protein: CASSLGQQDSYEQYF
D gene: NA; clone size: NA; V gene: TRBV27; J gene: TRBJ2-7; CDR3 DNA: TGTGCCAGCAGTTATGTCAGGGGCTACGAGCAGTACTTC; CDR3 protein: CASSYVRGYEQYF
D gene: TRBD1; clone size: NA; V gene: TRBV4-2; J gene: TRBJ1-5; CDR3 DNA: TGTGCCAGCAGCCCGAGGGACAGACCGTACAATCAGCCCCAGCATTTT; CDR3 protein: CASSPRDRPYNQPQHF
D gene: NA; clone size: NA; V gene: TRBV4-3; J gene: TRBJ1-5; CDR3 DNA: TGCGCCAGCAGCCAAGTAGCAGGGCCGAATCAGCCCCAGCATTTT; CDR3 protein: CASSQVAGPNQPQHF
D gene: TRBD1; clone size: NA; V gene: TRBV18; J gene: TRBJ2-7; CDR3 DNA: TGTGCCAGCTCACCGGGACAGGCCGGCCTAGCCTACGAGCAGTACTTC; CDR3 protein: CASSPGQAGLAYEQYF
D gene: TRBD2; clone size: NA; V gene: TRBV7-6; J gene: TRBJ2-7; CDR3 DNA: TGTGCCAGCAGTCAGGGGGCTAGCGGGGGACCGAGCTCCTACGAGCAGTACTTC; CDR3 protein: CASSQGASGGPSSYEQYF
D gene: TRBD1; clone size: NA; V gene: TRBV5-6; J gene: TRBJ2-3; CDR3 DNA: TGTGCCAGCAGCGTCCCGGGACAGGGAGCAGATACGCAGTATTTT; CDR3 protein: CASSVPGQGADTQYF
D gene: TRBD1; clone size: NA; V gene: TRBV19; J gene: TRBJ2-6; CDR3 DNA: TGTGCCAGTAGTTCGACAGGGGCCGGTTCTGGGGCCAACGTCCTGACTTTC; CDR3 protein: CASSSTGAGSGANVLTF
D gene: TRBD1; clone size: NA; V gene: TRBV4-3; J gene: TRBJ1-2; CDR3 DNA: TGCGCCAGCAGCCAGAGAATTGGACAGGGCAACTATGGCTACACCTTC; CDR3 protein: CASSQRIGQGNYGYTF
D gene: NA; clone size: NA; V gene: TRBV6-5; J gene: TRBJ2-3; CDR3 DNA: TGTGCCAGCAGCCCCGGCCCGAAGGGGACAGATACGCAGTATTTT; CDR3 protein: CASSPGPKGTDTQYF
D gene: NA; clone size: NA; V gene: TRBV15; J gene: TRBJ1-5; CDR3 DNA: TGTGCCACTAGACAAGGCAATCAGCCCCAGCATTTT; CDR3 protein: CATRQGNQPQHF
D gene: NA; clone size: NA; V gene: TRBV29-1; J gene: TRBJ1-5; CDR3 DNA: TGCAGCGTTGCGGGGGGCGGGACAAATCAGCCCCAGCATTTT; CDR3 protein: CSVAGGGTNQPQHF
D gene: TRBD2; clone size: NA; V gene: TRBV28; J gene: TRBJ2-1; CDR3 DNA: TGTGCCACCAAAGCGGGAGATATGTCCTACAATGAGCAGTTCTTC; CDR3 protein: CATKAGDMSYNEQFF
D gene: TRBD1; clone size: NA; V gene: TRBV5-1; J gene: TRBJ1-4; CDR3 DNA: TGCGCCAGCAGACCATCCTGGGAGAGGGGGCTTGGGGAAAAACTGTTTTTT; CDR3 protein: CASRPSWERGLGEKLFF
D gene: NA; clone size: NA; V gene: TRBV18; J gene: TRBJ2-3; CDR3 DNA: TGTGCCAGCTCACCCATACATAGCACAGATACGCAGTATTTT; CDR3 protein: CASSPIHSTDTQYF
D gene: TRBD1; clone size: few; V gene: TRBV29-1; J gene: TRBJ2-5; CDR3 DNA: TGCAGCGTTGAAGATCATGGGACAGAAGAGACCCAGTACTTC; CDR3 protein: CSVEDHGTEETQYF
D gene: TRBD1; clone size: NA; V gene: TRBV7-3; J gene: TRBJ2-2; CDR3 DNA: TGTGCCAGCAGCTCAACTCCGGGACAGGGGGGGGCCGGGGAGCTGTTTTTT; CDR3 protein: CASSSTPGQGGAGELFF
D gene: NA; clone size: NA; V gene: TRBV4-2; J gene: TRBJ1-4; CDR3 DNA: TGTGCCACGGCCCAGACAGATAATGAAAAACTGTTTTTT; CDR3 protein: CATAQTDNEKLFF
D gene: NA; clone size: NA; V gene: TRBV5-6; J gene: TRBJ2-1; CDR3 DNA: TGTGCCAGCAGCTACAGAGAGAGCTCCTACAATGAGCAGTTCTTC; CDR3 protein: CASSYRESSYNEQFF
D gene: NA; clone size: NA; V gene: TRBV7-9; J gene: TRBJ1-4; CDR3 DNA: TGTGCCAGCAGCTTTTTTGGCGGAACTAATGAAAAACTGTTTTTT; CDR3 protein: CASSFFGGTNEKLFF
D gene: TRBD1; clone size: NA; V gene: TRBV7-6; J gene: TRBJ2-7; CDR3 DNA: TGTGCCAGCAGCTTAGAACCGGGACAGGGCTACGAGCAGTACTTC; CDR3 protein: CASSLEPGQGYEQYF
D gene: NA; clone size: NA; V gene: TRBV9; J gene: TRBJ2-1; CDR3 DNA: TGTGCCAGCAGCGTGGACCAGGACTCTCGGGATGAGCAGTTCTTC; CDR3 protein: CASSVDQDSRDEQFF
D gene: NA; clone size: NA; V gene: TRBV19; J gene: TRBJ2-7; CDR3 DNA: TGTGCCAGTAGTATCCAGGACACTTCCTACGAGCAGTACTTC; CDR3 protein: CASSIQDTSYEQYF
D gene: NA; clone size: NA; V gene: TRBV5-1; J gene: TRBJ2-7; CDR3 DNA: TGCGCCAGCAGCTTGGCGGCAGGAACCTACGAGCAGTACTTC; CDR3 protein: CASSLAAGTYEQYF
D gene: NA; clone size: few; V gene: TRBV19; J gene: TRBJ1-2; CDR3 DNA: TGTGCCAGTAGTTCTAGTCCCCTCTATGGCTACACCTTC; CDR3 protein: CASSSSPLYGYTF
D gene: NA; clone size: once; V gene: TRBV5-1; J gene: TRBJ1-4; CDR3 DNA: TGCGCCAGCAGCTTCCCGTCGGATGAAAAACTGTTTTTT; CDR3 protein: CASSFPSDEKLFF
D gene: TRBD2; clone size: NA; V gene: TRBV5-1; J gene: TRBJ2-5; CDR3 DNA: TGCGCCAGCAGCCCGGAGGGACTAGCGGGGTCCCAAGAGACCCAGTACTTC; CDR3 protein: CASSPEGLAGSQETQYF
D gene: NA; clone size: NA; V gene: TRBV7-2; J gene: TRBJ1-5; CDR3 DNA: TGTGCCAGCAGCTTGCGGTCTAGCAATCAGCCCCAGCATTTT; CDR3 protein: CASSLRSSNQPQHF
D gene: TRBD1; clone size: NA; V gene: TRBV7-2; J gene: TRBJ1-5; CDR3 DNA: TGTGCCAGCAGCGGGACAGGGGGAAATCAGCCCCAGCATTTT; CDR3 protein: CASSGTGGNQPQHF
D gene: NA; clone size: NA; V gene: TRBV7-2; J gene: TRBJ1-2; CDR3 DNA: TGTGCCAGCAGCTTAGGGGGAGGCGACTATGGCTACACCTTC; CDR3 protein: CASSLGGGDYGYTF
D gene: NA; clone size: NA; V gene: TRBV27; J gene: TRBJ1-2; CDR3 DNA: TGTGCCAGCAGTTTATTCCCCAATAACTATGGCTACACCTTC; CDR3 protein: CASSLFPNNYGYTF
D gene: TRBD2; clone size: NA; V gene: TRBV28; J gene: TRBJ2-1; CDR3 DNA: TGTGCCAGCTGTGGGACTAGCGGGAGGAACAATGAGCAGTTCTTC; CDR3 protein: CASCGTSGRNNEQFF
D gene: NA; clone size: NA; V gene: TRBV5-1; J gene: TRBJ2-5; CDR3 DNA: TGCGCCAGCAGCTCTTCTAGCGTGAGGGGAGAGACCCAGTACTTC; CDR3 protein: CASSSSSVRGETQYF
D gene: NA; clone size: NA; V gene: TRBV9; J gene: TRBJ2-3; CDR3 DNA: TGTGCCAGCAGCGTAGCAGGCACCCGCACAGATACGCAGTATTTT; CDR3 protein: CASSVAGTRTDTQYF
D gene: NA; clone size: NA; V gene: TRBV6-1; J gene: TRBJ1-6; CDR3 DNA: TGTGCCAGCCAGGGGATTCACAATTCACCCCTCCACTTT; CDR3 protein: CASQGIHNSPLHF
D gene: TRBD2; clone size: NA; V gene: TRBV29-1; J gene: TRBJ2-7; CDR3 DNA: TGCAGCGTTGAATCGGGGGGTCACGAGCAGTACTTC; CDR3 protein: CSVESGGHEQYF
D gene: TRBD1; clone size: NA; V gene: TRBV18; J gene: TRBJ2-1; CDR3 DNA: TGTGCCAGCTCACCACCGGGACAGGGTTACAATGAGCAGTTCTTC; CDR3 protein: CASSPPGQGYNEQFF
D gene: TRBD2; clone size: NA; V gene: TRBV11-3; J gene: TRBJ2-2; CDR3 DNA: TGTGCCAGCAGCAAGGGACTAGTCAACACCGGGGAGCTGTTTTTT; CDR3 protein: CASSKGLVNTGELFF
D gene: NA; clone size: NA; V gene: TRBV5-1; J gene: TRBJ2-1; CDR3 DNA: TGCGCCAGCAGCAGCGGGACAAATTACAATGAGCAGTTCTTC; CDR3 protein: CASSSGTNYNEQFF
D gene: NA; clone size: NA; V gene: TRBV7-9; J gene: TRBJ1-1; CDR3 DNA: TGTGCCAGCAGCATTGGGGGGGCTAGGGACACTGAAGCTTTCTTT; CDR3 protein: CASSIGGARDTEAFF
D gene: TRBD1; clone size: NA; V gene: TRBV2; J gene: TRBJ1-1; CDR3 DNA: TGTGCCAGCAGGCCAGGGGGAACTGAAGCTTTCTTT; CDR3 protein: CASRPGGTEAFF
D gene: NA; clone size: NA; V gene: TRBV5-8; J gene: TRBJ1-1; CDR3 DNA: TGTGCCAGCAGCGGGGGGTGGGGCAGGGCAAAGATGAACACTGAAGCTTTCTTT; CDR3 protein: CASSGGWGRAKMNTEAFF
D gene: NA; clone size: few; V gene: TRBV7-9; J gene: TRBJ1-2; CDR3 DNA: TGTGCCAGCAGGCAGTATAACTATGGCTACACCTTC; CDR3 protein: CASRQYNYGYTF
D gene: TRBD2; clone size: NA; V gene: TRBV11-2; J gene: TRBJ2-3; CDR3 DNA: TGTGCCAGCAGCTTAGATCGAACGGGGGGGCCAGCAGATACGCAGTATTTT; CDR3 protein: CASSLDRTGGPADTQYF
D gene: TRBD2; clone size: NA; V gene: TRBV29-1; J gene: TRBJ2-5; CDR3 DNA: TGCAGCGTTGGGGCTAGCGGGGGAGAGACCCAGTACTTC; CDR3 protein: CSVGASGGETQYF
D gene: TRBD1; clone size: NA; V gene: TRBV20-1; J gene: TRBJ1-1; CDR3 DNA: TGCAGTGCTAGAGGACAGGGGAACCCTTTCTTT; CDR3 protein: CSARGQGNPFF
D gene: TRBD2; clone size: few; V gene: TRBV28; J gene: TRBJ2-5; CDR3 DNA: TGTGCCAGCAGTTACGGGGGGGATCAAGAGACCCAGTACTTC; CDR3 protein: CASSYGGDQETQYF
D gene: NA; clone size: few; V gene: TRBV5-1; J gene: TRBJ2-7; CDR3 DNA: TGCGCCAGCAGCTTCTTACAGGGAAAAGGCTACGAGCAGTACTTC; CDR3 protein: CASSFLQGKGYEQYF
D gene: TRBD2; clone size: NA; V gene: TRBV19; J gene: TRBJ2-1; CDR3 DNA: TGTGCCAGTAGTATACCCCCTAGACTAGCGGGAGGCCCAAATGAGCAGTTCTTC; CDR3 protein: CASSIPPRLAGGPNEQFF
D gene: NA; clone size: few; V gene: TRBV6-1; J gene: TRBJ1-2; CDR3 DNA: TGTGCCAGCAGTGGCAGTCTCTATGGCTACACCTTC; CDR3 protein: CASSGSLYGYTF
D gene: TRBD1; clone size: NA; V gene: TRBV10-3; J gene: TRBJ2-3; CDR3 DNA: TGTGCCATCAGCGCTGACAGGGCGCCAGATACGCAGTATTTT; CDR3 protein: CAISADRAPDTQYF